A selection of T cell receptor beta chains follows, all from one sample in a study of T cells after yellow fever vaccination. From the 5' RACE reads, TCRdb called clonotypes with MiXCR, one entry per CDR3 protein. The table lists under 150,000 distinct CDR3 sequences, over 7% of them singletons. Specimen: CD4+ T cells sorted from PBMCs, collected 5 days after the yellow fever booster vaccination. The receptors were gathered from a man aged 25-45 years who received the YFV17D yellow fever vaccine. Both conserved end residues are part of each CDR3. The D gene is left open where the match is weak. Size values are once, few and many counts, or a class for expanded clones, and some rows have none.

J: TRBJ2-5
size: many
V: TRBV20-1
D: TRBD2
CDR3: CSARERVAGTMAQYF
DNA: TGCAGTGCTAGAGAAAGGGTAGCGGGAACCATGGCCCAGTACTTC

J: TRBJ2-4
size: many
V: TRBV20-1
D: -
CDR3: CSAAEGKNIQYF
DNA: TGCAGTGCTGCAGAGGGGAAAAACATTCAGTACTTC

J: TRBJ1-5
size: many
V: TRBV5-1
D: -
CDR3: CASSPGSGQGNQPQHF
DNA: TGCGCCAGCAGCCCGGGGTCCGGGCAGGGTAACCAGCCCCAGCATTTT

J: TRBJ2-2
size: many
V: TRBV29-1
D: -
CDR3: CSVTRDGELFF
DNA: TGCAGCGTTACCCGGGACGGGGAGCTGTTTTTT

J: TRBJ1-5
size: many
V: TRBV5-1
D: -
CDR3: CASSTGTGRHQPQHF
DNA: TGCGCCAGCAGCACCGGAACAGGGAGGCATCAGCCCCAGCATTTT

J: TRBJ1-1
size: many
V: TRBV7-9
D: -
CDR3: CASSLEGGATEAFF
DNA: TGTGCCAGCAGCTTAGAGGGGGGGGCCACTGAAGCTTTCTTT

J: TRBJ2-7
size: many
V: TRBV20-1
D: -
CDR3: CSARQTSHEQYF
DNA: TGCAGTGCTAGACAAACTAGCCACGAGCAGTACTTC

J: TRBJ1-6
size: -
V: TRBV7-9
D: TRBD1
CDR3: CASSLQGAGSPLHF
DNA: TGTGCCAGCAGCTTACAGGGGGCCGGGTCACCCCTCCACTTT

J: TRBJ2-1
size: many
V: TRBV20-1
D: -
CDR3: CSASNGPGQFF
DNA: TGCAGTGCTAGTAACGGCCCGGGGCAGTTCTTC

J: TRBJ2-5
size: -
V: TRBV27
D: TRBD2
CDR3: CASSFVWGGEGRETQYF
DNA: TGTGCCAGCAGTTTCGTATGGGGGGGGGAGGGCCGGGAGACCCAGTACTTC

J: TRBJ2-2
size: many
V: TRBV7-9
D: -
CDR3: CASSLARGANTGELFF
DNA: TGTGCCAGCAGCTTAGCGCGAGGCGCGAACACCGGGGAGCTGTTTTTT